This entry is about one T cell receptor (beta chain). The CDR3 covers 13 residues. Germline V gene lookup returns CDR1 SGHTA and CDR2 FQGTGA. Between the trimmed V and J ends, which lost 6 bases and 0 bases, there was a span of 9 bases. Methods used by the authors: Scientists estimated how many nucleated cells there were by amplifying reference gene primers. Profiling relied on immunoSEQ multiplex PCR, and the TCRdb table lists in-frame clones only, not all of them. V and J calls and clone size are copied from that table; D and trimming were computed from the DNA. The repertoire holds about 140,000 clones, with about four fifths as singletons. The sample originates from a study of blood T cell repertoires in COVID-19. As for the study in general: Sources were T cells, B-cell-depleted T cells, or PBMCs; the material itself was cDNA or gDNA.

Material: peripheral blood. This receptor was obtained from a human donor in a cohort sampled during active COVID-19. The chain uses TRBV7-3 and TRBJ2-7, with D maybe TRBD2 (5 bases). CDR3 DNA sequence: TGTGCCAGCAGTGATGGGAGCTCCTACGAGCAGTACTTC. Amino acid sequence: CASSDGSSYEQYF. Drawing the rest from reference TRBV7-3 and TRBJ2-7, the complete variable domain is GAGVSQTPSNKVTEKGKYVELRCDPISGHTALYWYRQSLGQGPEFLIYFQGTGAADDSGLPNDRFFAVRPEGSVSTLKIQRTERGDSAVYLCASSDGSSYEQYFGPGTRLTVT.